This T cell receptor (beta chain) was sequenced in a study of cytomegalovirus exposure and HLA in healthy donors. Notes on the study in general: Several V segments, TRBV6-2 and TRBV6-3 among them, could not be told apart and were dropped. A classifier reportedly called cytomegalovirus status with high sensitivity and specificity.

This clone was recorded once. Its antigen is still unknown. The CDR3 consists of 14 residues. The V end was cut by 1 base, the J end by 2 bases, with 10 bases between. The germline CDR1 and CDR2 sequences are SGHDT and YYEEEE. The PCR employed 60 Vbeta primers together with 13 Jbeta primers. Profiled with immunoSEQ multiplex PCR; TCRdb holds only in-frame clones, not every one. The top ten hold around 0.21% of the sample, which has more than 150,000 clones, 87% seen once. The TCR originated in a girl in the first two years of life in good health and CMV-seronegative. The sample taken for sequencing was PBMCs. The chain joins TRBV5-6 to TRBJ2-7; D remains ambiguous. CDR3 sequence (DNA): TGTGCCAGCAGCTTGTTAGAGAGTCCCTACGAGCAGTACTTC. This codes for CASSLLESPYEQYF. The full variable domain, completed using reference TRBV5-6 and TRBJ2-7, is DAGVTQSPTHLIKTRGQQVTLRCSPKSGHDTVSWYQQALGQGPQFIFQYYEEEERQRGNFPDRFSGHQFPNYSSELNVNALLLGDSALYLCASSLLESPYEQYFGPGTRLTVT.